Sequencing of this T cell receptor beta chain was carried out in a study of T cell repertoires in cytomegalovirus infection. In TCRdb, the reads were re-called with MiXCR into one record per CDR3 protein. The sample lists roughly 130,000 distinct CDR3 sequences, 7% to 10% occurring once. The specimen was PBMCs. The sequence came from a human donor in good health (CMV status not recorded). Some clones in this sample may be carry-over from other donors' samples.

Here the CDR3 DNA reads TGCAGTGCTAGAGCAGGAGGACAGGGCAGTTACGAGCAGTACTTC. Protein product: CSARAGGQGSYEQYF. V and J are TRBV20-1 and TRBJ2-7; 8 bases are shared with TRBD1. Germline V gives CDR1 DFQATT, CDR2 SNEGSKA (reference sequence). This CDR3 region has 15 residues. The V gene end was trimmed by 1 base and the J gene end by 4 bases; junction bases not matched to a gene: 9.